This T cell receptor (beta chain) emerged from a study of patients and donors after allogeneic stem cell transplantation. This clonotype was recorded at least ten times. Trimming removed 5 bases from V and 5 bases from J, with 13 bases in between. The CDR3 totals 14 residues. Germline values: CDR1 DFQATT, CDR2 SNEGSKA (reference sequence). TCRdb analysed the RT-PCR reads with MiXCR anew, one entry per CDR3 protein. The sample lists about 87,000 distinct CDR3 sequences, 4% to 5% seen once, with 2.6% in the top ten. The TCR comes from a human donor who was either an allogeneic HSCT recipient or a stem cell or donor lymphocyte infusion donor (not recorded which). It is not recorded whose cells these are; they may come from a transplant donor. The material sequenced was blood, either unsorted or a sorted T cell fraction (not recorded which). The chain joins TRBV20-1 to TRBJ1-6; a weak D match, TRBD1 (6 bases). The CDR3 region is CSAAQGTNNSPLHF. The CDR3 bases are TGCAGTGCTGCTCAAGGGACAAATAATTCACCCCTCCACTTT.